Listed below are T cell receptor beta chains from one sample, sequenced in a study of OX40 agonist ivuxolimab in advanced cancers. Sequencing used immunoSEQ multiplex PCR; TCRdb keeps in-frame clones, though not all of them. The sample lists under 65,000 clones; approximately 89% were seen once. This material consisted of CD4+ or CD8+ T cells sorted from blood, taken in a trial of the OX40 agonist ivuxolimab. These receptors all come from an adult with an advanced solid tumor such as melanoma, head and neck, liver or kidney cancer. CDR3s include the opening cysteine and the closing phenylalanine or tryptophan. D genes are given only for firm matches. Clone size is given for some rows only: seen once, a few or many times, or a class if the clone is expanded.

J gene | V gene | clone size | D gene | CDR3 protein | CDR3 DNA
TRBJ2-1 | TRBV28 | - | - | CASSLRGAYNEQFF | TGTGCCAGCAGTTTGCGGGGCGCCTACAATGAGCAGTTCTTC
TRBJ2-7 | TRBV30 | - | TRBD1 | CAWSVGGPYEQYF | TGTGCCTGGAGCGTAGGGGGCCCCTACGAGCAGTACTTC
TRBJ2-7 | TRBV4-3 | - | TRBD2 | CASSQDSGTSYEQYF | TGCGCCAGCAGCCAAGATAGCGGGACTTCCTACGAGCAGTACTTC
TRBJ2-7 | TRBV27 | - | - | CASTSSAGNYEQYF | TGTGCCAGCACCTCTAGCGCAGGAAACTACGAGCAGTACTTC
TRBJ2-3 | TRBV5-1 | - | - | CASSKTGWDTDTQYF | TGCGCCAGCAGCAAAACAGGGTGGGACACAGATACGCAGTATTTT
TRBJ2-2 | TRBV27 | - | TRBD1 | CASRTQGAPGELFF | TGTGCCAGCAGAACACAGGGGGCTCCCGGGGAGCTGTTTTTT
TRBJ2-1 | TRBV6-5 | - | - | CASSPFHNEQFF | TGTGCCAGCAGTCCTTTTCACAATGAGCAGTTCTTC
TRBJ2-7 | TRBV9 | - | - | CASSGWDAGEQYF | TGTGCCAGCAGCGGGTGGGATGCAGGAGAGCAGTACTTC
TRBJ2-4 | TRBV7-6 | - | - | CASSLDDRFANIQYF | TGTGCCAGCAGCTTAGATGACAGGTTCGCAAACATTCAGTACTTC
TRBJ1-2 | TRBV9 | - | - | CASSVGGGNYGYTF | TGTGCCAGCAGCGTAGGAGGGGGGAACTATGGCTACACCTTC
TRBJ2-7 | TRBV27 | - | - | CASSLSSRPTYEQYF | TGTGCCAGCAGTTTATCGTCCAGACCCACCTACGAGCAGTACTTC
TRBJ1-5 | TRBV19 | few | - | CASSMMHNRDQPQHF | TGTGCCAGTAGTATGATGCACAACCGGGATCAGCCCCAGCATTTT
TRBJ2-3 | TRBV7-9 | - | TRBD2 | CASSPPFPAGGTDTQYF | TGTGCCAGCAGCCCCCCCTTTCCAGCGGGAGGCACAGATACGCAGTATTTT
TRBJ1-2 | TRBV11-3 | - | - | CASSLDGNSGYGYTF | TGTGCCAGCAGCTTAGATGGCAACTCGGGCTATGGCTACACCTTC
TRBJ1-5 | TRBV15 | - | - | CATSRVREPPGNQPQHF | TGTGCCACCAGCAGAGTCAGGGAACCCCCTGGCAATCAGCCCCAGCATTTT
TRBJ1-2 | TRBV4-3 | - | TRBD1 | CASSHSQGNYGYTF | TGCGCCAGCAGCCACTCACAGGGGAACTATGGCTACACCTTC
TRBJ2-1 | TRBV30 | - | TRBD2 | CAWSSGSSYNEQFF | TGTGCCTGGAGTAGCGGGAGCTCCTACAATGAGCAGTTCTTC
TRBJ2-5 | TRBV7-9 | few | - | CASSRPLGVGETQYF | TGTGCCAGCAGCCGACCACTCGGGGTTGGGGAGACCCAGTACTTC
TRBJ2-5 | TRBV6-5 | - | - | CASSYFLGTDQETQYF | TGTGCCAGCAGTTACTTTTTGGGGACGGACCAAGAGACCCAGTACTTC
TRBJ2-1 | TRBV27 | - | TRBD2 | CASSYTSGDYNEQFF | TGTGCCAGCAGTTACACTAGCGGGGACTACAATGAGCAGTTCTTC
TRBJ1-1 | TRBV13 | - | TRBD1 | CASSLGGGEAFF | TGTGCCAGCAGCTTAGGAGGGGGCGAGGCTTTCTTT
TRBJ2-2 | TRBV5-4 | - | TRBD1 | CASSFLQGDTGELFF | TGTGCCAGCAGTTTCCTCCAGGGGGACACCGGGGAGCTGTTTTTT
TRBJ1-2 | TRBV15 | - | - | CATSREPVYDYGYTF | TGTGCCACCAGCAGAGAACCGGTTTACGACTATGGCTACACCTTC
TRBJ2-1 | TRBV5-1 | once | - | CASSLEVGYNEQFF | TGCGCCAGCAGCCTTGAGGTGGGTTACAATGAGCAGTTCTTC
TRBJ2-2 | TRBV7-9 | - | TRBD1 | CASSDHRGWGGELFF | TGTGCCAGCAGCGACCACAGGGGATGGGGCGGGGAGCTGTTTTTT
TRBJ2-7 | TRBV6-6 | - | - | CASSYSTPYEQYF | TGTGCCAGCAGTTACTCGACTCCGTACGAGCAGTACTTC
TRBJ2-1 | TRBV9 | - | TRBD2 | CASSPSGGANNEQFF | TGTGCCAGCAGCCCTAGCGGGGGGGCAAACAATGAGCAGTTCTTC
TRBJ1-1 | TRBV5-5 | - | - | CASSFRGGTEAFF | TGTGCCAGCAGCTTTAGGGGGGGCACTGAAGCTTTCTTT
TRBJ1-5 | TRBV11-2 | once | - | CASSLQQGVQPQHF | TGTGCCAGCAGCTTACAACAGGGTGTTCAGCCCCAGCATTTT
TRBJ1-5 | TRBV28 | - | - | CASLLYSNQPQHF | TGTGCCAGCCTACTATATAGCAATCAGCCCCAGCATTTT
TRBJ2-3 | TRBV27 | - | - | CASSFQLASGTDTQYF | TGTGCCAGCAGTTTCCAACTAGCTTCCGGCACAGATACGCAGTATTTT
TRBJ2-1 | TRBV10-3 | - | - | CAISLGTHNSYNEQFF | TGTGCCATCAGCCTCGGGACTCATAATTCCTACAATGAGCAGTTCTTC
TRBJ1-4 | TRBV5-5 | once | TRBD1 | CASSLAGEQGWDEKLFF | TGTGCCAGCAGCTTGGCCGGGGAACAGGGGTGGGATGAAAAACTGTTTTTT
TRBJ2-7 | TRBV27 | - | - | CASSTGTLPYEQYF | TGTGCCAGCAGTACCGGGACGCTGCCCTACGAGCAGTACTTC
TRBJ1-4 | TRBV6-5 | - | - | CASSYDLATNEKLFF | TGTGCCAGCAGTTACGACCTCGCAACTAATGAAAAACTGTTTTTT
TRBJ2-7 | TRBV25-1 | few | - | CASTQGFSYEQYF | TGTGCCAGCACCCAAGGGTTTTCCTACGAGCAGTACTTC
TRBJ1-1 | TRBV6-6 | - | - | CASTLQGTEAFF | TGTGCCAGCACCCTACAGGGCACTGAAGCTTTCTTT
TRBJ2-6 | TRBV4-3 | - | - | CASSVFQGSGANVLTF | TGCGCCAGCAGCGTATTCCAGGGTTCAGGGGCCAACGTCCTGACTTTC
TRBJ1-1 | TRBV7-9 | - | - | CASSFIGGTEAFF | TGTGCCAGCAGCTTCATCGGAGGCACTGAAGCTTTCTTT
TRBJ2-3 | TRBV5-6 | - | TRBD1 | CASSLDGAGGPTDTQYF | TGTGCCAGCAGCTTGGATGGGGCAGGGGGACCCACAGATACGCAGTATTTT
TRBJ1-4 | TRBV7-9 | - | TRBD1 | CASSPGQSFGKLFF | TGTGCCAGCAGCCCGGGACAGAGTTTCGGCAAACTGTTTTTT
TRBJ2-3 | TRBV9 | - | - | CASSAVMSGSTDTQYF | TGTGCCAGCAGCGCGGTTATGAGTGGCAGCACAGATACGCAGTATTTT
TRBJ2-5 | TRBV28 | - | TRBD2 | CASSLEQLAGETQYF | TGTGCCAGCAGTTTGGAACAACTAGCGGGAGAGACCCAGTACTTC